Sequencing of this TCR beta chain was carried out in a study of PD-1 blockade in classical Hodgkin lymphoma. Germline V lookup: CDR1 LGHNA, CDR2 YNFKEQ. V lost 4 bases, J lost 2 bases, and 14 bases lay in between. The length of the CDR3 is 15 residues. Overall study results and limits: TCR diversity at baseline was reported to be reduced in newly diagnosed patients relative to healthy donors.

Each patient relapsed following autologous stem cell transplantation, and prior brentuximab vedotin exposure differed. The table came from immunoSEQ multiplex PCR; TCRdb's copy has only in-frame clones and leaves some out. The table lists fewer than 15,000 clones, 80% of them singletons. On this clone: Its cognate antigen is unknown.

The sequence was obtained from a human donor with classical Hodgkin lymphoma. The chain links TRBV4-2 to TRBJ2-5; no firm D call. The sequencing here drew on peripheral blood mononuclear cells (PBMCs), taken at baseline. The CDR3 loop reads CASSLGNGRQETQYF. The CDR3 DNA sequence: TGTGCCAGCAGCCTGGGAAATGGACGGCAAGAGACCCAGTACTTC.